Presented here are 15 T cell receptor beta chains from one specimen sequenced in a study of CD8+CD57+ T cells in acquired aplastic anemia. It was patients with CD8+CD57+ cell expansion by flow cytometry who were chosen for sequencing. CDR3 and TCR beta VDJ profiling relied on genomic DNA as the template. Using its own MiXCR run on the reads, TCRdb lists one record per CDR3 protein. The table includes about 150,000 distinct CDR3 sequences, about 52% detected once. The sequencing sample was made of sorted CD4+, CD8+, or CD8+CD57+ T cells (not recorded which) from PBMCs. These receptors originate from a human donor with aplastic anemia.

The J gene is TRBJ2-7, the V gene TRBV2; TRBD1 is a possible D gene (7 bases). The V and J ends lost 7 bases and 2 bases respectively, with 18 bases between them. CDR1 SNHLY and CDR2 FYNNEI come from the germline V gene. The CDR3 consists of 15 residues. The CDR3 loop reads CASTSSVRGPYEQYF. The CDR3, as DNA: TGTGCCAGCACCTCTAGCGTGAGGGGGCCCTACGAGCAGTACTTC.

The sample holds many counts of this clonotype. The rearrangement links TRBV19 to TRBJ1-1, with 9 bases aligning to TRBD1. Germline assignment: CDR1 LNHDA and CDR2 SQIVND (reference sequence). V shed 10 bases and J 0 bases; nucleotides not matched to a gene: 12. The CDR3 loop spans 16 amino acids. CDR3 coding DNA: TGTGCCACCTTACCCCGGGACAGGGCCATGAACACTGAAGCTTTCTTT. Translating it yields CATLPRDRAMNTEAFF.

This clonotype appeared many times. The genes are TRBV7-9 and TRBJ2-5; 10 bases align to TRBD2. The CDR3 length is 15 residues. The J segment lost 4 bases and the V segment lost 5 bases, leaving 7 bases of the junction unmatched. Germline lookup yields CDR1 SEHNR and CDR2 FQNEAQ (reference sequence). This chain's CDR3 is CASSAPGLARETQYF. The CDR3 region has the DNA TGTGCCAGCAGCGCGCCGGGACTAGCGAGAGAGACCCAGTACTTC.

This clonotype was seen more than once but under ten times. CDR3 nucleotides: TGTGCCACCAGTGATTCGAGGTTCATGAGCTCCTACAATGAGCAGTTCTTC. Translated, it gives CATSDSRFMSSYNEQFF. The chain recombines TRBV24-1 with TRBJ2-1; D unclear. The CDR3 runs 17 residues. The germline gives CDR1 KGHDR, CDR2 SFDVKD. The V and J ends lost 2 bases and 0 bases respectively, with 13 bases between them.

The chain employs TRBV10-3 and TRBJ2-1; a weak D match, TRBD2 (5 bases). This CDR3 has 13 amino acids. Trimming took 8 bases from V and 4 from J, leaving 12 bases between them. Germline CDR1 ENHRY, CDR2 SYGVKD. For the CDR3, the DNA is TGTGCCATCGGAACTAGGGAGTACAATGAGCAGTTCTTC. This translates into CAIGTREYNEQFF.

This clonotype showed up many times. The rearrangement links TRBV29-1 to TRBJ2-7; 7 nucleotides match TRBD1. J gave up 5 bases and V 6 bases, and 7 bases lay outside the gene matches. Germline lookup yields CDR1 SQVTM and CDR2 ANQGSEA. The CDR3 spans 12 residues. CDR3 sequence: CSVVVGGDEQYF. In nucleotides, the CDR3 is TGCAGCGTAGTAGTAGGGGGCGACGAGCAGTACTTC.

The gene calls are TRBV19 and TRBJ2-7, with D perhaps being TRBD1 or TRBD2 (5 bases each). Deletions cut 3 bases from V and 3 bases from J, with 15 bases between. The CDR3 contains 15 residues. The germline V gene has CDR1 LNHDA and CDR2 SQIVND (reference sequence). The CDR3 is CASSILLSGSYEQYF. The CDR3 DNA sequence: TGTGCCAGTAGTATCCTTCTCTCAGGGAGCTACGAGCAGTACTTC.

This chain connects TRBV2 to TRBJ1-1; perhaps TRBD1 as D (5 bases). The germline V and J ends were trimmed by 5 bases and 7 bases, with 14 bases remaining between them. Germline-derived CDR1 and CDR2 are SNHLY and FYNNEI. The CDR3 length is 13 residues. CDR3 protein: CASSPGPRNEAFF. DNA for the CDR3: TGTGCCAGCAGTCCAGGGCCACGCAATGAAGCTTTCTTT.

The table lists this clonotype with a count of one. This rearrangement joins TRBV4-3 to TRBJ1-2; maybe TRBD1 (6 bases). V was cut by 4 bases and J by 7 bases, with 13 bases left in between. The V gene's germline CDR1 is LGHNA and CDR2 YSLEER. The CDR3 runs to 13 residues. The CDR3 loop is CASSPSQGSGYTF. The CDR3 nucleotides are TGCGCCAGCAGCCCATCACAGGGTAGTGGCTACACCTTC.

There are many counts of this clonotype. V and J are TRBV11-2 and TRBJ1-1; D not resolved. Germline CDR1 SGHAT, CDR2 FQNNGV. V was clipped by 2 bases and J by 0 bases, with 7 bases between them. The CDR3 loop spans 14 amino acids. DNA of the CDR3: TGTGCCAGCAGCTTAATGGGCATGAACACTGAAGCTTTCTTT. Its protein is CASSLMGMNTEAFF.

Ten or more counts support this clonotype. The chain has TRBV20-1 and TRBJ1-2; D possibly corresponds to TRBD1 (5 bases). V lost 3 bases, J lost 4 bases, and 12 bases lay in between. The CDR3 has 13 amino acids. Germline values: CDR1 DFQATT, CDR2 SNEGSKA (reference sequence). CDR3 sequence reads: CSASLGGIYGYTF. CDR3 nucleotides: TGCAGTGCTAGTTTGGGGGGAATCTATGGCTACACCTTC.

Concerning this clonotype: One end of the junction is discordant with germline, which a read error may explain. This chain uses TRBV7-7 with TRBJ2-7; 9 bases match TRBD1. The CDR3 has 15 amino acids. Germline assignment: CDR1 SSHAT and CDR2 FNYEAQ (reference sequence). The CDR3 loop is CASSLGTGSSYEQHF. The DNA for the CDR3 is TGTGCCAGTAGCTTAGGGACAGGGAGCTCCTACGAGCAGCACTTC.

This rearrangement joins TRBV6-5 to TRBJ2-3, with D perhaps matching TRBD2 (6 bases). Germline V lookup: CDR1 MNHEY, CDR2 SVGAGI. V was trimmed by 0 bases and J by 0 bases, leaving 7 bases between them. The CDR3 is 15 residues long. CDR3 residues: CASSYSGGSTDTQYF. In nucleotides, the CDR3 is TGTGCCAGCAGTTACTCCGGGGGAAGCACAGATACGCAGTATTTT.

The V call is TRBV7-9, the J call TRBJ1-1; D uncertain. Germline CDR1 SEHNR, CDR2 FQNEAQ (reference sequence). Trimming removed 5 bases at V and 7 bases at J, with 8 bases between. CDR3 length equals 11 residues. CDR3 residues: CASSRSIEAFF. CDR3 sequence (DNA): TGTGCCAGCAGCCGAAGTATTGAAGCTTTCTTT.

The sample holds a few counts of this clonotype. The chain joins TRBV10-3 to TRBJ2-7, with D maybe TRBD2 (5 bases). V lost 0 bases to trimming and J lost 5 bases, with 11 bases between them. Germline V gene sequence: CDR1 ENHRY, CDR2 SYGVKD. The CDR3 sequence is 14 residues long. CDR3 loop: CAISESPGYDEQYF. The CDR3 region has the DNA TGTGCCATCAGTGAGTCGCCGGGATACGACGAGCAGTACTTC.